The T cell receptor (beta chain) under discussion was sequenced for a study of CD8+CD57+ T cells in acquired aplastic anemia. CDR1 and CDR2 from the germline V gene are SGHTA and FQGNSA. V was shortened by 5 bases and J by 5 bases, with 12 bases between the two germline ends. This CDR3 has 14 amino acids. TCR beta VDJ and CDR3 were profiled, and genomic DNA was the template. In TCRdb, the reads were re-called with MiXCR into one record per CDR3 protein. Of just over 400,000 distinct CDR3 sequences listed, just under 70% are singletons. The sequencing input was sorted CD4+, CD8+, or CD8+CD57+ T cells (not recorded which) from PBMCs. V is TRBV7-2 and J is TRBJ1-4; D is undetermined. This clonotype was sampled from a human donor in good health, serving as a control. The CDR3 protein is CASSPNRENEKLFF. Written as DNA, the CDR3 is TGTGCCAGCAGCCCGAACAGAGAGAATGAAAAACTGTTTTTT.